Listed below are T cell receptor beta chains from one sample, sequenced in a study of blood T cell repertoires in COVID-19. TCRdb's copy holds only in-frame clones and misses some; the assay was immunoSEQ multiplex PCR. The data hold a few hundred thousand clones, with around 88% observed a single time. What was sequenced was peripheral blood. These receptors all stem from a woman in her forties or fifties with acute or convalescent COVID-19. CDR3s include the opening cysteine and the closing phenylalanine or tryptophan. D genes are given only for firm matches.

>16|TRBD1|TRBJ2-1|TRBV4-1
TGCGCCAGCAGCCAAGCGACGACAGGGGCCTACAATGAGCAGTTCTTC
CASSQATTGAYNEQFF
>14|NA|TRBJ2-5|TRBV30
TGTGCCTGGAGCCGGGATATTGGACAAGAGACCCAGTACTTC
CAWSRDIGQETQYF
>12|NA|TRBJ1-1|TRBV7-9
TGTGCCAGCAGCTTAGTGGGCAGGTTTGCTTTCTTT
CASSLVGRFAFF
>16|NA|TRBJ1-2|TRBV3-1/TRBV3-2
TGTGCCAGCGCAAGCCGTCAGGGGCGGCCGAACTATGGCTACACCTTC
CASASRQGRPNYGYTF
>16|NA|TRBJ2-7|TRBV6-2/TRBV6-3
TGTGCCAGCAGCCCCGATACAGGGCTAGCCTCCTACGAGCAGTACTTC
CASSPDTGLASYEQYF
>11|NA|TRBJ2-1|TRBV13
TGTGCCAGCAGCTTGGGGGGTGAGCAGTTCTTC
CASSLGGEQFF
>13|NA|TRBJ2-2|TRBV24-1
TGTGCCACCATGTCTGAGTACACCGGGGAGCTGTTTTTT
CATMSEYTGELFF
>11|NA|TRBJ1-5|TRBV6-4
TGTGCCAGCACCAACAATCAGCCCCAGCATTTT
CASTNNQPQHF
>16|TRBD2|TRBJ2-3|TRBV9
TGTGCCAGCAGCCCCCGACTAGCGGGAACCGCAGATACGCAGTATTTT
CASSPRLAGTADTQYF
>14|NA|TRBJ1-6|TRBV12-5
TGTGCTAGTGGTTTGACCTTAACAAATTCACCCCTCCACTTT
CASGLTLTNSPLHF
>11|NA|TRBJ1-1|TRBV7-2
TGTGCCAGCAGCGTCGGGACAGAAGCTTTCTTT
CASSVGTEAFF
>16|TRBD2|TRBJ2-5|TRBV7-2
TGTGCCAGCAGCCAAAGGGGACTAGCGGGACAAGAGACCCAGTACTTC
CASSQRGLAGQETQYF
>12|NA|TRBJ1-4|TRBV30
TGTGCGGGGGGGAGAAACTTTGAAAAACTGTTTTTT
CAGGRNFEKLFF
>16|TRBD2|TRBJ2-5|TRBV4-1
TGCGCCAGCAGCCCTATAGCGGGAGGGAGCCAAGAGACCCAGTACTTC
CASSPIAGGSQETQYF
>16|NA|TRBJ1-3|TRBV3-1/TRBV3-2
TGTGCCAGCAGCCAAGATCTTGGACTCTCTGGAAACACCATATATTTT
CASSQDLGLSGNTIYF
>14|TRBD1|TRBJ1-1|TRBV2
TGTGCCAGCAGGGACAGGGACTGGGGGACTGAAGCTTTCTTT
CASRDRDWGTEAFF
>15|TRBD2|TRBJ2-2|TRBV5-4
TGTGCCAGCAGCTTAGCGGGAGCGTCGGCCGGGGAGCTGTTTTTT
CASSLAGASAGELFF